Below are 5 T cell receptor beta chains sequenced from a single sample in a study of human T cells and chemical hapten exposure. As to time point: patch test 1, 2 weeks after DPC sensitization. The treatment is: therapeutic diphenylcyclopropenone sensitization with weekly scalp DPC. TCRdb analysed the RACE reads with MiXCR anew, one entry per CDR3 protein. The table includes about 340,000 distinct CDR3 sequences, approximately 6.3% detected once. Sequences were derived from whole blood, sampled in connection with sensitization to the hapten diphenylcyclopropenone (DPC). These receptors originate from a woman between 18 and 29 years old with alopecia areata. Some clones in this sample may be carry-over from other donors' samples.

This clonotype was counted many times. The chain carries TRBV20-1 and TRBJ2-3; 8 nucleotides agree with TRBD2. The CDR3 covers 12 residues. V lost 5 bases, J lost 4 bases, and 2 bases stayed unmatched. Germline CDR1 is DFQATT and CDR2 is SNEGSKA (reference sequence). The CDR3 bases are TGCAGTGCTCGGCGGGGGGCAGATACGCAGTATTTT. This translates into CSARRGADTQYF.

This clonotype was found many times. This chain links TRBV29-1 with TRBJ2-4; 8 bases agree with TRBD1. This CDR3 is built from 12 residues. The V segment lost 4 bases and the J segment 8 bases; nucleotides outside the gene matches: 4. CDR1 and CDR2 (germline): SQVTM, ANQGSEA. The CDR3 nucleotides are TGCAGCGTTGGACAGACAGGGGACATTCAGTACTTC. Translated: CSVGQTGDIQYF.

This clonotype was seen a handful of times. The rearrangement uses TRBV5-6 and TRBJ2-7; D unclear. The CDR3 totals 14 residues. Trimming removed 4 bases from V and 4 bases from J, with 15 bases in between. CDR1 SGHDT and CDR2 YYEEEE come from the germline V gene. This CDR3 reads CASSGYRVAYEQYF. In DNA form, the CDR3 reads TGTGCCAGCAGCGGATACAGAGTAGCTTACGAGCAGTACTTC.

The chain recombines TRBV6-8 with TRBJ1-5; 9 bases map to TRBD1. The CDR3 extends over 16 amino acids. V lost 2 bases to trimming and J lost 4 bases; unmatched junction nucleotides: 6. Germline V gives CDR1 MNHGY, CDR2 SAAAGT. The DNA of the CDR3 is TGTGCCAGCAGTTACCCGGGACAGGGAGGAAATCAGCCCCAGCATTTT. It is translated as CASSYPGQGGNQPQHF.

This clonotype was picked up one time. The chain links TRBV29-1 to TRBJ1-2; no reliable D call. The CDR3 length is 11 residues. From germline, CDR1 is SQVTM and CDR2 ANQGSEA. The V end was cut by 4 bases, the J end by 4 bases, with 7 bases between. The DNA for the CDR3 is TGCAGCGTTGCCCAACCCTATGGCTACACCTTC. This sequence encodes CSVAQPYGYTF.